The 8 T cell receptor beta chains given below trace back to one sample, sequenced in a study of blood T cell repertoires in COVID-19. Profiling relied on immunoSEQ multiplex PCR, and the TCRdb table lists in-frame clones only, not all of them. The profile shows about 62,000 clones, roughly nine tenths of them singletons. Sequencing was performed on peripheral blood. Receptor source: a woman aged 55-69 years with COVID-19, enrolled during active disease.

This chain connects TRBV29-1 to TRBJ1-2, with TRBD1 matching 9 bases. Germline-derived CDR1 and CDR2 are SQVTM and ANQGSEA. The ends lost 6 bases at V and 2 bases at J; junction bases unmatched: 4. This CDR3 region has 13 residues. The CDR3 DNA sequence: TGCAGCGTCGATGGGACAGGGAACTATGGCTACACCTTC. Its translation is CSVDGTGNYGYTF.

The gene calls are TRBV7-3 and TRBJ1-3; no clear D gene. V was pared by 5 bases and J by 4 bases, with 9 bases between. Germline CDR1 reads SGHTA; CDR2 reads FQGTGA. This CDR3 contains 13 residues. The CDR3 region is CASSPNRGNTIYF. CDR3 nucleotides: TGTGCCAGCAGCCCTAATCGGGGAAACACCATATATTTT.

The chain recombines TRBV7-9 with TRBJ2-7; possible D gene TRBD2, 5 bases. V lost 0 bases to trimming and J lost 3 bases, with 12 bases between them. This CDR3 comprises 15 residues. Per the germline V gene, CDR1 is SEHNR and CDR2 is FQNEAQ (reference sequence). CDR3 residues: CASSLAAGLNYEQYF. CDR3 DNA: TGTGCCAGCAGCTTAGCGGCGGGTCTCAACTACGAGCAGTACTTC.

This clone showed up just a few times. The junction does not match germline at one end; this may be a read error. The chain employs TRBV6-6 and TRBJ2-7; TRBD2 matches 10 bases. The CDR3 extends over 12 amino acids. The germline V gene has CDR1 MNHNY and CDR2 SVGAGI (reference sequence). The CDR3 here is CASSYPGLAASF. Written as DNA, the CDR3 is TGTGCCAGCAGTTACCCCGGACTAGCGGCATCCTTC.

The rearrangement joins TRBV30 to TRBJ1-2; TRBD1 agrees at 9 bases. J gave up 8 bases and V 0 bases, and 13 bases lay outside the gene matches. The germline CDR1 and CDR2 sequences are GTSNPN and SVGIG (reference sequence). This CDR3 is 16 amino acids long. The CDR3 loop reads CAWSVGTGIAGRGYTF. CDR3 coding DNA: TGTGCCTGGAGTGTCGGGACAGGGATTGCAGGAAGGGGCTACACCTTC.

The chain is built from TRBV28 and TRBJ2-1, with 7 bases identical to TRBD2. Germline V gene data show CDR1 as MDHEN and CDR2 as SYDVKM. The CDR3 loop spans 17 amino acids. V was clipped by 3 bases and J by 2 bases; unmatched bases: 10. The CDR3 DNA is TGTGCCAGCAGTTTCCTCTTCAGCGGGACCACCTACAATGAGCAGTTCTTC. Residues: CASSFLFSGTTYNEQFF.

The chain uses TRBV6-5 and TRBJ1-2; 7 bases fit TRBD1. CDR1 is MNHEY and CDR2 is SVGAGI in the germline V gene. The CDR3 is made up of 13 amino acids. The J segment lost 8 bases and the V segment lost 8 bases, leaving 11 bases of the junction unmatched. CDR3 coding DNA: TGTGCCAGCGAGATGGCAGGGGGTCGGGGCTACACCTTC. Its protein is CASEMAGGRGYTF.

The chain links TRBV7-8 to TRBJ2-3; D not certain. V lost 3 bases, J lost 5 bases, and 3 bases lay in between. The CDR3 sequence is 11 residues long. CDR1 SGHVS and CDR2 FQNEAQ come from the germline V gene. CDR3 bases: TGTGCCAGCAGCTTCGGAGATACGCAGTATTTT. This codes for CASSFGDTQYF.